This note documents a single T cell receptor (beta chain) sequence. Its antigen is still unknown. This sample is part of a study of OX40 agonist ivuxolimab in advanced cancers. Findings and caveats of the study: Which antigen the expanded peripheral T cells recognized is unknown.

TCRdb keeps only in-frame clones here, not all; method: immunoSEQ multiplex PCR. This table has approximately 73,000 clones, roughly 87% appearing once. This CDR3 has 13 amino acids. Trimming pared 1 base from V and 0 bases from J, leaving 4 bases between. Germline values: CDR1 SGHTA, CDR2 FQGNSA. The study sampled blood at baseline, cycle 4 day 1, and cycle 7 day 1. This TCR derives from an adult with an advanced solid tumor such as melanoma, head and neck, liver or kidney cancer. The chain is built from TRBV7-2 and TRBJ2-7; D not resolved. This material consisted of CD4+ or CD8+ T cells sorted from blood, taken in a trial of the OX40 agonist ivuxolimab. The CDR3 DNA follows: TGTGCCAGCAGCTTAGTTCGCTCCTACGAGCAGTACTTC. Translating it yields CASSLVRSYEQYF.